The TCR beta chain under discussion was sequenced for a study of T cell repertoires in cytomegalovirus infection. Findings of the study overall: CMV-specific HLA-C-restricted TCR beta clonotypes dominated the ex vivo response.

Notes on this clonotype: The target antigen is unknown.

Germline V CDR1 and CDR2: MGHDK, SYGVNS. The CDR3 runs to 15 residues. Trimming shortened V by 1 base and J by 2 bases, and 11 bases separated the two germline ends. TCRdb used MiXCR to reprocess the reads, holding one entry per CDR3 protein. The table includes under 450,000 distinct CDR3 sequences, roughly 34% detected once. The origin of this receptor is a human donor in good health (CMV status not recorded). Some clones in this sample may be carry-over from other donors' samples. Sequencing used cultured PBMCs, obtained from culture after CMV antigen stimulation. This chain links TRBV25-1 with TRBJ2-5, with D perhaps matching TRBD1 (6 bases). CDR3 in DNA: TGTGCCAGCAGTGAATTTAGCAGGGGACAAGAGACCCAGTACTTC. This encodes CASSEFSRGQETQYF.